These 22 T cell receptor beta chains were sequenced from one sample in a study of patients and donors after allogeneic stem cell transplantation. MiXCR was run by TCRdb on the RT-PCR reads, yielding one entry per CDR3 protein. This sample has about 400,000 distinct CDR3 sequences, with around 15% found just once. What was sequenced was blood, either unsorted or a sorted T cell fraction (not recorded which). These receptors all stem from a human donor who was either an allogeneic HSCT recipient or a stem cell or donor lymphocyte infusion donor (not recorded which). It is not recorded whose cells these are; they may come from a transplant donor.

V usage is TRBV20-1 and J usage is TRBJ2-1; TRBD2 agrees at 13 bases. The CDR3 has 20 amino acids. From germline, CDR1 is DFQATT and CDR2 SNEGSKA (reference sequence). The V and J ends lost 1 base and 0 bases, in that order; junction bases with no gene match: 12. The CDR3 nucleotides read TGCAGTGCTAGAGTCGTGAAGGGACTAGCGGGAAAAAGCTCCTACAATGAGCAGTTCTTC. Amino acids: CSARVVKGLAGKSSYNEQFF.

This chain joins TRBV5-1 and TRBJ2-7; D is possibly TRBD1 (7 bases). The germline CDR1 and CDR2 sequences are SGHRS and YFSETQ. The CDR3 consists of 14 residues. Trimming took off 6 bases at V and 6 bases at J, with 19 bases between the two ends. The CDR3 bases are TGCGCCAGCAAACCGGGGGACAGACAAGTCGAGCAGTACTTC. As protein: CASKPGDRQVEQYF.

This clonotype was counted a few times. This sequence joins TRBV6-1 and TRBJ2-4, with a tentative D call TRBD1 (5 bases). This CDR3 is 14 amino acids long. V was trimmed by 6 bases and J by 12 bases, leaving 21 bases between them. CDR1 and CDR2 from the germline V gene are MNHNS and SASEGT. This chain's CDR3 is CASRQDRIGLTQYF. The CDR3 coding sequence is TGTGCCAGCAGACAAGACAGAATCGGGTTGACTCAGTACTTC.

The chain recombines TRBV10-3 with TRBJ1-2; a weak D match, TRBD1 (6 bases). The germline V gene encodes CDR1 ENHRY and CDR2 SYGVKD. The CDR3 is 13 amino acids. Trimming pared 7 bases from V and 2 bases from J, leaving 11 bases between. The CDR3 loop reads CAIMGGANYGYTF. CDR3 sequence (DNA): TGTGCCATCATGGGGGGCGCCAACTATGGCTACACCTTC.

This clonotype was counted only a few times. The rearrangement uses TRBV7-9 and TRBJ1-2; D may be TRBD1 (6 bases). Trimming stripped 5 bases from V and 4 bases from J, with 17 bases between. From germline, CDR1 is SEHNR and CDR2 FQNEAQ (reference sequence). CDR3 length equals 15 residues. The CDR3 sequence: CASSPPGGLGYGYTF. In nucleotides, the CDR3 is TGTGCCAGCAGCCCGCCGGGGGGGCTGGGCTATGGCTACACCTTC. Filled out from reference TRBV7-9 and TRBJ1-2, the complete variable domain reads DTGVSQNPRHKITKRGQNVTFRCDPISEHNRLYWYRQTLGQGPEFLTYFQNEAQLEKSRLLSDRFSAERPKGSFSTLEIQRTEQGDSAMYLCASSPPGGLGYGYTFGSGTRLTVV.

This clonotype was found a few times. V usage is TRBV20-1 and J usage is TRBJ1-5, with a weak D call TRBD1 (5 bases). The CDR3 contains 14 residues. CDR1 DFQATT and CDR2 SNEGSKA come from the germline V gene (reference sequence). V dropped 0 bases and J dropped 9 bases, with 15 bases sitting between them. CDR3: CSARDRQLARPQHF. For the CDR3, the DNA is TGCAGTGCTAGAGATCGACAGCTCGCACGGCCCCAGCATTTT.

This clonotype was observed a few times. This CDR3 is CAIRIGGITEAFF. The CDR3 DNA reads TGTGCCATCAGGATCGGGGGTATCACTGAAGCTTTCTTT. This chain connects TRBV10-3 to TRBJ1-1; TRBD1 is a possible D gene (5 bases). Germline CDR1 reads ENHRY; CDR2 reads SYGVKD. V lost 6 bases and J lost 4, with 12 bases in between. The length of the CDR3 is 13 residues.

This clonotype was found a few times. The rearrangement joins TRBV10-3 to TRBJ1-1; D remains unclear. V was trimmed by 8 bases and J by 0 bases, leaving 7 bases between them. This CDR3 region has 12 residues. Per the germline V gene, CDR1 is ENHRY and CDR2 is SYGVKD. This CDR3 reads CAIGGMNTEAFF. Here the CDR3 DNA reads TGTGCCATCGGAGGAATGAACACTGAAGCTTTCTTT.

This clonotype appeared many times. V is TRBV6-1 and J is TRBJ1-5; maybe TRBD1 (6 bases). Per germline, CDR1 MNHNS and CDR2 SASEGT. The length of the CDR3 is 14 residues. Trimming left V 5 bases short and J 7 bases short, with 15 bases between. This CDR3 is CASSSSGGGQPQHF. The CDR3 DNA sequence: TGTGCCAGCAGTAGTTCCGGGGGCGGGCAGCCCCAGCATTTT.

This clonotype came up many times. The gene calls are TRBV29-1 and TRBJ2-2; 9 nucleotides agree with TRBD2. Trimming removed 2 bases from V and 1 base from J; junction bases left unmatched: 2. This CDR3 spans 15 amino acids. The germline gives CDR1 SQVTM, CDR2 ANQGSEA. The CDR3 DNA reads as TGCAGCGTTGAAAGTAGCGGGAGGAACACCGGGGAGCTGTTTTTT. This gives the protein CSVESSGRNTGELFF.

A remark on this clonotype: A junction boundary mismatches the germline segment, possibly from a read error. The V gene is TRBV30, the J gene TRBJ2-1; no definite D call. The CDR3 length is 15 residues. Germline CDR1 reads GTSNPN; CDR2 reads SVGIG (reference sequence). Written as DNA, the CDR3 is TGTTCCTGGAGTGATGCCGGTGATCTATACAATGAGCAGTTCTTC. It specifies CSWSDAGDLYNEQFF. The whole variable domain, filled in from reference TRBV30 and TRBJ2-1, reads SQTIHQWPATLVQPVGSPLSLECTVEGTSNPNLYWYRQAAGRGLQLLFYSVGIGQISSEVPQNLSASRPQDRQFILSSKKLLLSDSGFYLCSWSDAGDLYNEQFFGPGTRLTVL.

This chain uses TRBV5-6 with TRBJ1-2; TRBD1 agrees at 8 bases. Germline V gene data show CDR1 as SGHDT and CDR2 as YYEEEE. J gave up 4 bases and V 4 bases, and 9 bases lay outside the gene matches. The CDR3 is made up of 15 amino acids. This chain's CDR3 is CASSLDGTGFYGYTF. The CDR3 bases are TGTGCCAGCAGCCTGGACGGGACAGGCTTCTATGGCTACACCTTC. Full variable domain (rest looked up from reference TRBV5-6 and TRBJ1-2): DAGVTQSPTHLIKTRGQQVTLRCSPKSGHDTVSWYQQALGQGPQFIFQYYEEEERQRGNFPDRFSGHQFPNYSSELNVNALLLGDSALYLCASSLDGTGFYGYTFGSGTRLTVV.

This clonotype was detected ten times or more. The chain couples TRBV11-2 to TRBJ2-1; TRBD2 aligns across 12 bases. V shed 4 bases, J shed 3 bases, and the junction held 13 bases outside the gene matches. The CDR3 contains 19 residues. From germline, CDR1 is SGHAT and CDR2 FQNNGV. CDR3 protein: CASSYRRASGRASYNEQFF. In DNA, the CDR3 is TGTGCCAGCAGCTATCGGCGGGCTAGCGGGAGGGCTAGCTACAATGAGCAGTTCTTC.

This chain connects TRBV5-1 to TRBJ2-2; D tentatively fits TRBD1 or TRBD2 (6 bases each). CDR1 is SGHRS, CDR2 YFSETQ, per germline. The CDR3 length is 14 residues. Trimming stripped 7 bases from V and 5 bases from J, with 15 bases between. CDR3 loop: CASSSGGGTGELFF. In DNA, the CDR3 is TGCGCCAGCTCCTCTGGAGGGGGAACCGGGGAGCTGTTTTTT.

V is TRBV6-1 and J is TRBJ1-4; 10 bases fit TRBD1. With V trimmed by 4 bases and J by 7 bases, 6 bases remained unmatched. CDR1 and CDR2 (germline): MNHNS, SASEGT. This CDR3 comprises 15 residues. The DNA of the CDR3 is TGTGCCAGCAGTGTCCGAGGACAGGGGGGTGAAAAACTGTTTTTT. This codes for CASSVRGQGGEKLFF.

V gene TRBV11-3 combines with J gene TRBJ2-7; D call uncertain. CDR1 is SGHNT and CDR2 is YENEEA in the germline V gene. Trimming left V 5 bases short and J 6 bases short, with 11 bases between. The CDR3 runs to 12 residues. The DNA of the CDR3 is TGTGCCAGCAGCCTCACATCTAGCGAGCAGTACTTC. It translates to CASSLTSSEQYF.

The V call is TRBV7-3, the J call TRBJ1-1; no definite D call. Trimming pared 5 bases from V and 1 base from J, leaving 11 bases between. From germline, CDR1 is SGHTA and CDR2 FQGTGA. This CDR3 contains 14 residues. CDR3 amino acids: CASSAGRTNTEAFF. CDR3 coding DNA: TGTGCCAGCAGCGCGGGAAGAACGAACACTGAAGCTTTCTTT.

CDR3 loop: CASSQEISETNEKLFF. The CDR3 region has the DNA TGTGCCAGCAGCCAAGAAATCTCGGAGACTAATGAAAAACTGTTTTTT. The chain couples TRBV3-1 to TRBJ1-4; D gene ambiguous. Germline loops: CDR1 LGHDT, CDR2 YNNKEL (reference sequence). V was clipped by 0 bases and J by 2 bases, with 10 bases between them. The CDR3 has 16 amino acids.

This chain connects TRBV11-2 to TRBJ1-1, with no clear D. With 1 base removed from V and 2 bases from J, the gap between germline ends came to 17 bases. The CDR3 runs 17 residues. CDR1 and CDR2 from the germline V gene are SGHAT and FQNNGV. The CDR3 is CASSLGTRRDSNTEAFF. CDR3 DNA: TGTGCCAGCAGCTTAGGCACTCGCCGGGATTCCAACACTGAAGCTTTCTTT.

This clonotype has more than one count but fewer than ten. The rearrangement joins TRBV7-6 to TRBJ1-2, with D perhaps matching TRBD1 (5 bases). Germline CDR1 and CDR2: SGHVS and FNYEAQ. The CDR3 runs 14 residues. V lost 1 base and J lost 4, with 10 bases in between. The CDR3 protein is CASSLDTGPYGYTF. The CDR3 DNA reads TGTGCCAGCAGCTTAGATACAGGACCCTATGGCTACACCTTC.

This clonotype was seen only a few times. CDR3 in amino acids: CAWSGVVGGSSYNEQFF. CDR3 DNA: TGTGCCTGGAGTGGGGTGGTGGGAGGAAGCTCCTACAATGAGCAGTTCTTC. The J gene is TRBJ2-1, the V gene TRBV30; tentatively, D is TRBD2 (6 bases). Germline values: CDR1 GTSNPN, CDR2 SVGIG (reference sequence). The CDR3 covers 17 residues. V gave up 1 base and J gave up 0 bases, with 16 bases separating them. Filled out from reference TRBV30 and TRBJ2-1, the complete variable domain reads SQTIHQWPATLVQPVGSPLSLECTVEGTSNPNLYWYRQAAGRGLQLLFYSVGIGQISSEVPQNLSASRPQDRQFILSSKKLLLSDSGFYLCAWSGVVGGSSYNEQFFGPGTRLTVL.

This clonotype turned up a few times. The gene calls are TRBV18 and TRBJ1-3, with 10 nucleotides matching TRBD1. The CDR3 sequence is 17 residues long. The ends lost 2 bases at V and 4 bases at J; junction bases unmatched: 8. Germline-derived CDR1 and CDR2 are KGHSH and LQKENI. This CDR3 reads CASSPRQGAVGGNTIYF. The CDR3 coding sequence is TGTGCCAGCTCACCAAGACAGGGGGCAGTTGGAGGAAACACCATATATTTT.